This TCR beta chain was captured in a study of T cells in Graves' hyperthyroidism and ophthalmopathy (dated by TCRdb to about 2019). For the study in its entirety: Peripheral blood samples were taken at initial diagnosis, before any treatment was given. According to the paper, TCR Vbeta CDR3 sequencing was carried out on some 130 peripheral blood samples, which came from fewer than 50 ophthalmopathy, 75 or so hyperthyroidism and approximately 17 progressor patients. The roughly 100 discovery patients were divided at random into training and test sets in a 7:3 ratio. The study also compared thyroid tissue and blood T-cell repertoires from 5 to 7 Graves' hyperthyroidism patients. A discovery cohort of about 96 patients, 43 with Graves' ophthalmopathy and approximately 60 with stable Graves' hyperthyroidism, was used to find distinguishing TCR V-J signatures. After blood sampling, hyperthyroidism patients were treated with methimazole at a starting dose of 30 mg daily, and ophthalmopathy patients were treated with high-dose intravenous methylprednisolone. An independent validation cohort of 18 to 20 hyperthyroidism patients and 17 patients who later progressed to ophthalmopathy tested prospective prediction of ophthalmopathy.

This clonotype showed up just a few times. Its antigen target is currently unknown. No base-level quality is on record; no much larger clone is a single base apart. The paper's findings and limits, for the study overall: No statistical method was used to set the sample size in advance, and investigators knew the group allocation. In validation, progression to ophthalmopathy was predicted by the model with about 70% sensitivity and approximately 78% specificity, a median of roughly six months before onset. Most expanded thyroid clonotypes (frequency above 0.001) were also detected in blood, suggesting blood repertoires may reflect thyroid immune responses. Ophthalmopathy was separated from stable hyperthyroidism by a 13 V-J signature model, with roughly 88% sensitivity and about 81% specificity obtained in cross-validation and 80%/75% obtained in testing.

Amplification of TCR beta CDR3 regions was carried out from RNA transcripts. The first round of RT-PCR for the TCR CDR3 was performed with the HTBI primer set and the Qiagen OneStep RT-PCR kit. Libraries were constructed in a second round of multiplex PCR, after which size selection and purification were carried out. Sequencing of the libraries was done on an Illumina HiSeq2000 using paired-end 100 bp reads. From the authors' description of their analysis: SOAPnuke was used to process the raw data, with reads discarded if the reads contained adapters or uncalled bases, had a mean Phred below 15, or lacked an exact constant-primer or identifier match. High-quality paired reads were merged with COPE v1.2.5, and unique nucleotide sequences were defined as clonotypes. MiTCR v1.1 was used to align clonotypes to the IMGT TRBV, TRBD and TRBJ reference segments. Analysis was restricted to V-J combinations with a frequency above 0.0001, which covered 98% to 99.2% of repertoires. A TCS score was defined as the ratio of F50 (clonal expansion) to E x V (chaos), with BLOSUM62-based TCRdist applied between CDR3 peptides within each V-J. Welch's t-statistics and random forest reduced fewer than 550 V-J features to around 14, which were used in a naive Bayes classifier (R e1071). TCRdb reworked the public reads: Q25 trimming with fastp, MiXCR clone assembly, productive beta chains retained. Merged by CDR3 protein, the rows form single entries marked with the most common genes and DNA. None of the V and J calls come from the authors' own analysis; TCRdb made them. In all, the sample holds some 620,000 distinct CDR3 sequences, and 16% of those were seen once. Over 3.5% of the sample lies in the top ten.

V trim: 5 bases; J trim: 9 bases; unmatched bases: 4. The germline V gene sets CDR1 to MNHNS and CDR2 to SASEGT. Reading from cysteine to phenylalanine, the CDR3 counts 13 amino acids. Only the CDR3 DNA is retained, 39 bases long and in frame from the first base. Stable Graves' hyperthyroidism was defined as the absence of progression to ophthalmopathy over 18 months of follow-up. Hyperthyroidism patients were newly diagnosed, with disease duration under 2 months, and aged 18 to 65 years. Any patient with an uncontrolled infection, another autoimmune disease, pregnancy or lactation was excluded. Diagnoses were based on clinical symptoms, serum thyroxine and TRAb, thyroid ultrasound and orbital computed tomography. Ficoll-Paque density gradient centrifugation was used to isolate PBMCs from approximately 10 ml of fresh peripheral blood. Total RNA was extracted with Trizol reagent, and quality was checked on an Agilent 2100 Bioanalyzer.

The V gene is TRBV6-1 and the J gene is TRBJ1-6, with 7 bases in between that match TRBD1. Sample: blood. The clonotype was recovered from a woman in her 30s with Graves' hyperthyroidism. The DNA reads as follows: TGTGCCAGCAGTTCAGGGGGGGTTTCACCCCTCCACTTT. Its protein is CASSSGGVSPLHF.